Included here is one T cell receptor (beta chain) sequence, with context. This sample is drawn from a study of blood T cell repertoires in COVID-19. Here immunoSEQ multiplex PCR was the method, and the copy in TCRdb shows in-frame clones only, minus some. The data show under 300,000 clones, around 83% seen once. Sequenced material: PBMCs or T cells enriched from blood (not recorded which). This clonotype was obtained from a woman between 45 and 60 years old who had been exposed to COVID-19.

The DNA of the CDR3 is TGTGCCAGTAGCACTGGGACTAGCGGGGGGGGTATTGAGCAGTTCTTC. It is translated as CASSTGTSGGGIEQFF. The chain uses TRBV19 and TRBJ2-1, with 16 bases matching TRBD2. V shed 6 bases and J 9 bases; nucleotides not matched to a gene: 8. Germline V CDR1 and CDR2: LNHDA, SQIVND (reference sequence). CDR3 length equals 16 residues.